The present T cell receptor beta chain was sequenced within a study of neoadjuvant anti-PD-1 for oral cavity cancer. Study-wide background: Around day 43, patients without progression received a fourth nivolumab dose before surgery. General observations from the study: Each response group had just a few patients in TCR analyses.

This table comes from immunoSEQ multiplex PCR, and its TCRdb copy is limited to in-frame clones, with some not included. This sample yields 6,500 to 9,000 clones, of which 48% are seen a single time; around 11% belongs to the top ten. With respect to this clone: Its antigen is unidentified.

Stage II-IVA oral cavity squamous cell carcinoma was new and untreated by systemic or radiation therapy. The CDR3 is made up of 15 amino acids. V was cut by 5 bases and J by 5 bases, with 18 bases left in between. CDR1 SNHLY and CDR2 FYNNEI come from the germline V gene. This sequence was found in a person aged 35-79 years with oral cavity squamous cell carcinoma. The material was tumor tissue, obtained before nivolumab (anti-PD-1) treatment. The V gene is TRBV2, the J gene TRBJ2-5; D is ambiguous. In nucleotides, the CDR3 is TGTGCCAGCAGTAGTGTTTCGCTAGACCGGGAGACCCAGTACTTC. Its protein is CASSSVSLDRETQYF.